Below are 12 T cell receptor beta chains sequenced from a single sample in a study of shared clonotypes between healthy human individuals. Using immunoSEQ multiplex PCR, the repertoire was profiled, and TCRdb retains in-frame clones only, with some absent. The sample gives about 1.1 million clones, about 84% of which show up once; approximately 0.5% is in the top ten. Source material: memory CD4+ T cells from PBMCs. Subset noted: CD45RA-negative fraction. The receptors derive from a man aged 18 to 29 in good health. Some clones in this sample may be carry-over from other donors' samples.

The chain employs TRBV7-2 and TRBJ2-5; 10 bases are shared with TRBD2. CDR1 and CDR2 from the germline V gene are SGHTA and FQGNSA. This CDR3 contains 16 residues. The V segment lost 5 bases and the J segment 5 bases; nucleotides outside the gene matches: 11. CDR3 sequence reads: CASSGWLAGESETQYF. CDR3 nucleotide sequence: TGTGCCAGCAGCGGGTGGCTAGCGGGAGAATCGGAGACCCAGTACTTC.

V gene TRBV19 combines with J gene TRBJ2-3, with 7 nucleotides matching TRBD1. The trim removed 3 bases at V and 6 bases at J, leaving 6 bases unmatched. CDR3 size: 14 residues. Germline assignment: CDR1 LNHDA and CDR2 SQIVND (reference sequence). The DNA for the CDR3 is TGTGCCAGTAGTATGACAGGGATCCAGGATACGCAGTATTTT. Translated: CASSMTGIQDTQYF.

The chain employs TRBV11-2 and TRBJ1-1; D remains ambiguous. Deletions cut 1 base from V and 4 bases from J, with 7 bases between. Germline lookup yields CDR1 SGHAT and CDR2 FQNNGV. This CDR3 spans 13 amino acids. The DNA of the CDR3 is TGTGCCAGCAGCTTAGTGACGGGCACTGAAGCTTTCTTT. Its translation: CASSLVTGTEAFF.

The V gene is TRBV7-6, the J gene TRBJ2-5; 8 nucleotides align to TRBD2. The CDR3 sequence is 16 residues long. The V gene's germline CDR1 is SGHVS and CDR2 FNYEAQ. V was clipped by 0 bases and J by 2 bases; unmatched bases: 5. The CDR3 DNA is TGTGCCAGCAGCTTAGCGGGGGGGACTAGTCAAGAGACCCAGTACTTC. Translated: CASSLAGGTSQETQYF.

This clone has just a few counts. This chain uses TRBV7-2 with TRBJ2-7; TRBD1 agrees at 10 bases. The CDR3 is 15 residues long. Germline V CDR1 and CDR2: SGHTA, FQGNSA. With 3 bases clipped from V and 5 bases from J, the junction kept 7 bases outside the gene matches. The CDR3 loop is CASSFPTGTGDEQYF. In DNA form, the CDR3 reads TGTGCCAGCAGCTTTCCTACCGGGACAGGGGACGAGCAGTACTTC.

The genes are TRBV10-3 and TRBJ2-1; TRBD1 or TRBD2 may be the D gene (6 bases each). The germline CDR1 and CDR2 sequences are ENHRY and SYGVKD. The CDR3 length is 14 residues. Trimming took off 0 bases at V and 9 bases at J, with 12 bases between the two ends. The CDR3, as DNA: TGTGCCATCAGTGAGTCGTCGGAGGGGGGTGAGCAGTTCTTC. As protein: CAISESSEGGEQFF.

The V and J genes are TRBV15 and TRBJ2-7, with 8 bases identical to TRBD1. Trimming removed 1 base from V and 3 bases from J; junction bases left unmatched: 5. This CDR3 is 15 amino acids long. From germline, CDR1 is LNHNV and CDR2 YYDKDF (reference sequence). The CDR3 spells CATSRGYGTGYEQYF. The CDR3 nucleotides are TGTGCCACCAGCAGAGGTTACGGGACAGGCTACGAGCAGTACTTC.

J is TRBJ1-2 and V is TRBV19, with TRBD1 as a possible D gene (6 bases). Trimming stripped 2 bases from V and 10 bases from J, with 14 bases between. CDR1 and CDR2 (germline): LNHDA, SQIVND (reference sequence). The CDR3 is 13 residues long. The CDR3 region is CASSIRGASDYTF. The CDR3 DNA is TGTGCCAGTAGTATACGGGGGGCTTCTGACTACACCTTC.

This sequence joins TRBV19 and TRBJ2-5, with D possibly being TRBD2 (5 bases). The CDR3 is 15 residues long. Trimming left V 5 bases short and J 5 bases short, with 18 bases between. Germline V CDR1 and CDR2: LNHDA, SQIVND (reference sequence). The CDR3 DNA reads as TGTGCCAGTAGTGCGGGCGGTTCCACGGGGGAGACCCAGTACTTC. Its protein is CASSAGGSTGETQYF.

Details on this clone: The junction departs from germline at one end; a sequencing error may be responsible. The CDR3 loop is CASGFLASVYEQYF. CDR3 bases: TGTGCCAGCGGTTTTCTCGCCAGCGTCTACGAGCAGTACTTC. This chain joins TRBV28 and TRBJ2-7; the D is unclear. This CDR3 region has 14 residues. Germline values: CDR1 MDHEN, CDR2 SYDVKM.

The V call is TRBV20-1, the J call TRBJ2-7; D is unresolved. This CDR3 comprises 10 residues. V lost 0 bases and J lost 5, with 2 bases in between. Germline CDR1 DFQATT, CDR2 SNEGSKA (reference sequence). CDR3 region: CSARDHEQYF. The CDR3 DNA is TGCAGTGCTAGAGATCACGAGCAGTACTTC.

This clone appeared once. The chain has TRBV6-4 and TRBJ1-2; tentatively, D is TRBD1 (5 bases). Trimming shortened V by 5 bases and J by 4 bases, and 20 bases separated the two germline ends. CDR3 length: 16 residues. CDR1 and CDR2 (germline): MRHNA, SNTAGT. As DNA, the CDR3 is TGTGCCAGCAGTCCTGAGCATAGGGGCGCGGGCTATGGCTACACCTTC. Translated: CASSPEHRGAGYGYTF.